One T cell receptor (beta chain) is described in this entry. CDR3 length equals 14 residues. The germline V gene encodes CDR1 SNHLY and CDR2 FYNNEI. V was pared by 6 bases and J by 0 bases, with 6 bases between. PCR used 60 Vbeta primers and 13 Jbeta primers. Some clones are missing from TCRdb's copy, which holds only in-frame ones; the method was immunoSEQ multiplex PCR. Among under 200,000 clones listed, over 75% were seen once. The record originates from a study of cytomegalovirus exposure and HLA in healthy donors. This TCR derives from a man aged 55 to 70 in good health and CMV-seronegative. This rearrangement joins TRBV2 to TRBJ2-6; D gene ambiguous. Sequences were obtained from PBMCs. In nucleotides, the CDR3 is TGTGCCAGCAGGGCAGACTCTGGGGCCAACGTCCTGACTTTC. As protein: CASRADSGANVLTF.